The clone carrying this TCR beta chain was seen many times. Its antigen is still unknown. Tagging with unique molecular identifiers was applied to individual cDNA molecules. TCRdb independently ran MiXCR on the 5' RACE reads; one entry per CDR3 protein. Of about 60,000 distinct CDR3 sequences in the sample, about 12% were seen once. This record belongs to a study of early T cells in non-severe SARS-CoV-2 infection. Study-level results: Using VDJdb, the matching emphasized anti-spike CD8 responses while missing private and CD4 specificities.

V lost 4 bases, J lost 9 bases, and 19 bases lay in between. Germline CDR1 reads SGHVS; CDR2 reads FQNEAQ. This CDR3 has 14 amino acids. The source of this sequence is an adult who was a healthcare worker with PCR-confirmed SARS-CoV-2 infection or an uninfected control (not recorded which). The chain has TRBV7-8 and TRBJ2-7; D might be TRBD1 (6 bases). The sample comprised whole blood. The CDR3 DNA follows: TGTGCCAGCAGCTCAGGGACACCCGGAGGAAGGCAGTACTTC. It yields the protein CASSSGTPGGRQYF.